This T cell receptor beta chain was observed in a study of CD8+ T cells in alopecia areata. Study-wide points: Lesional scalp displayed greater clonality than normal scalp, most notably in alopecia totalis/universalis. In scalp and blood, many expanded lesional clones persisted during tofacitinib.

Once RNA had been extracted, it was reverse transcribed into cDNA to act as the sequencing template. Produced via immunoSEQ multiplex PCR; TCRdb's table is partial and in-frame only. The sample consists of fewer than 150,000 clones, about 61% of them appearing once. In regard to this clone: What it recognizes is unknown.

Sample treatment: oral pan-JAK inhibitor, 5-10 mg twice daily. Per germline, CDR1 SEHNR and CDR2 FQNEAQ (reference sequence). Between the trimmed V and J ends, which lost 3 bases and 7 bases, there was a span of 13 bases. CDR3 size: 14 residues. The TCR was taken from a human donor with alopecia areata. The sequenced sample was CD8+ T cells sorted from blood, obtained at week 4, from a patient treated with tofacitinib. The chain couples TRBV7-9 to TRBJ1-5; no reliable D call. CDR3 sequence: CASSLSGLGQPQHF. The CDR3 DNA reads as TGTGCCAGCAGCTTGTCGGGGTTAGGGCAGCCCCAGCATTTT.